These 3 T cell receptor beta chains were all obtained from the same sample, sequenced in a study of identical twins. TCRdb called the 5' RACE reads again in MiXCR, with one record for every CDR3 protein. The repertoire holds approximately 890,000 distinct CDR3 sequences, with 9% to 15% as singletons. These data were also filed under a second study, of yellow fever vaccine responses in identical twins.

Material for sequencing was PBMCs. These receptors were obtained from a woman between 18 and 30 years old in good health.

This clonotype was seen ten or more times. This rearrangement joins TRBV12-3 or TRBV12-4 to TRBJ2-2; D uncertain. V lost 5 bases, J lost 6 bases, and 10 bases lay in between. This CDR3 region has 13 residues. Written as DNA, the CDR3 is TGTGCCAGCAGTGGGCCGGGTCCCGGGGAGCTGTTTTTT. Its protein product is CASSGPGPGELFF.

Comment on this clonotype: One junction end disagrees with the germline gene, perhaps due to a read error. The chain is built from TRBV3-1 and TRBJ2-1; 13 bases line up with TRBD2. From germline, CDR1 is LGHDT and CDR2 YNNKEL (reference sequence). The CDR3 length is 13 residues. CDR3 nucleotides: TGTGCCAGCAGCCTTAGGACTAGCGGGAGCCCGCTCTTC. Protein: CASSLRTSGSPLF.

This chain uses TRBV6-5 with TRBJ1-4, with D possibly matching TRBD1 (5 bases). Trimming removed 4 bases from V and 8 bases from J, with 20 bases in between. Germline-derived CDR1 and CDR2 are MNHEY and SVGAGI. The CDR3 sequence is 16 residues long. The CDR3 sequence: CASSSRPRGRDEKLFF. The CDR3 nucleotides read TGTGCCAGCAGTTCCCGACCCCGGGGCAGGGACGAAAAACTGTTTTTT.